This TCR beta chain was identified in a study of regulatory T cells in long-lasting Graves disease. In the study overall: By definition, persistent Graves' disease involved antithyroid drugs for over 5 years alongside positive TSH receptor antibodies.

Comment on this clonotype: Its antigen is not known.

There are 13 residues in the CDR3. Trimming took off 0 bases at V and 5 bases at J, with 8 bases between the two ends. CDR1 and CDR2 from the germline V gene are SGHRS and YFSETQ. Study-wide points: Persistent disease was characterized by preferential usage of TRBV28, TRBJ1-2 and TRBJ2-5.

Time point reported: persistent/refractory GD, antithyroid drugs over 5 years with positive TRAb. Isolated PBMC RNA provided the starting material for the TCR library. TCR beta libraries were built with iRepertoire HTBI primers and Arm-PCR of CDR3 regions. TCRdb re-called the multiplex PCR reads with MiXCR, one entry per CDR3 protein. The sample includes about 460,000 distinct CDR3 sequences, approximately 23% of them seen just once. The chain employs TRBV5-1 and TRBJ1-2; D not certain. Specimen: peripheral blood mononuclear cells (PBMCs), collected when the disease was refractory, from a patient treated with antithyroid drugs. The sequence derives from a female donor with Graves disease. The DNA of the CDR3 is TGCGCCAGCAGCTTGGAGAAGGCATATGGCTACACCTTC. This sequence encodes CASSLEKAYGYTF.